Each of the 22 T cell receptor beta chains below was sequenced from the same sample in a study of cytomegalovirus exposure and HLA in healthy donors (dated by TCRdb to about 2017). Preparation of the library involved the immunoSEQ multiplex PCR assay. Drawn from immuneACCESS, this table holds only the in-frame rearrangements with V and J called that TCRdb kept. Clones are partly lost; checked studies trace under half to an unresolved V gene and leave the rest unexplained. This sample lists under 100,000 clones; approximately 96% were detected once. Jointly, the top ten make up less than 0.8% of the sample. Sequencing used PBMCs. The receptors shown here come from a man younger than 35 in good health and CMV-seronegative.

This clone was observed a handful of times. The rearrangement uses TRBV11-2 and TRBJ2-7; 7 nucleotides align to TRBD2. CDR3 size: 16 residues. Looked up from germline, CDR1 is SGHAT and CDR2 is FQNNGV. V trimming: 4 bases; J trimming: 0 bases; junction bases outside the gene matches: 9. CDR3: CASSSLSGTTSYEQYV. The CDR3 DNA reads TGTGCCAGCAGCTCCTTGAGCGGGACTACCTCCTACGAGCAGTACGTC.

The rearrangement links TRBV27 to TRBJ1-2, with 10 bases aligning to TRBD1. Germline V gene sequence: CDR1 MNHEY, CDR2 SMNVEV (reference sequence). CDR3 size: 16 residues. The J segment lost 7 bases and the V segment lost 6 bases, leaving 14 bases of the junction unmatched. The DNA of the CDR3 is TGTGCCAGCAGCTCTTTTTCAGGACAGGGGGTCTCTGGCTACACCTTC. Translating gives CASSSFSGQGVSGYTF.

The chain combines TRBV27 with TRBJ2-1; 10 bases map to TRBD2. Losses at the gene ends were 3 bases for V and 4 bases for J; bases not matched to a gene: 0. The CDR3 length is 14 residues. Per germline, CDR1 MNHEY and CDR2 SMNVEV (reference sequence). This CDR3 reads CASSLGLAYNEQFF. DNA for the CDR3: TGTGCCAGCAGTTTGGGACTAGCGTACAATGAGCAGTTCTTC.

The CDR3 protein is CASRPGTGDRETQYF. DNA for the CDR3: TGTGCCAGCAGACCCGGGACAGGGGATCGGGAGACCCAGTACTTC. The rearrangement links TRBV2 to TRBJ2-5, with 10 bases identical to TRBD1. The V gene end was trimmed by 6 bases and the J gene end by 5 bases; junction bases not matched to a gene: 9. The V gene's germline CDR1 is SNHLY and CDR2 FYNNEI. The CDR3 consists of 15 residues. The full variable domain, in which reference TRBV2 and TRBJ2-5 provide the parts outside the CDR3, is EPEVTQTPSHQVTQMGQEVILRCVPISNHLYFYWYRQILGQKVEFLVSFYNNEISEKSEIFDDQFSVERPDGSNFTLKIRSTKLEDSAMYFCASRPGTGDRETQYFGPGTRLLVL.

The rearrangement links TRBV9 to TRBJ2-1; the D gene is possibly TRBD2 (5 bases). Deletions cut 3 bases from V and 6 bases from J, with 25 bases between. Germline loops: CDR1 SGDLS, CDR2 YYNGEE. The CDR3 has 18 residues. As DNA, the CDR3 is TGTGCCAGCAGCGAGGCTAAAAAAGGGAGCATTTTCCTCAATGAGCAGTTCTTC. Encoded protein: CASSEAKKGSIFLNEQFF.

The rearrangement joins TRBV30 to TRBJ2-7; D ambiguous. Germline CDR1 and CDR2: GTSNPN and SVGIG (reference sequence). The CDR3 has 11 amino acids. Trimming pared 5 bases from V and 3 bases from J, leaving 8 bases between. The chain's CDR3 is CAWGINYEQYF. As DNA, the CDR3 is TGTGCCTGGGGCATCAACTACGAGCAGTACTTC.

This rearrangement joins TRBV9 to TRBJ2-2; D is perhaps TRBD2 (5 bases). The length of the CDR3 is 15 residues. Germline CDR1 is SGDLS and CDR2 is YYNGEE. V was trimmed by 1 base and J by 3 bases, leaving 10 bases between them. The CDR3 protein is CASSVRGRDTGELFF. The CDR3 bases are TGTGCCAGCAGCGTACGTGGGAGAGACACCGGGGAGCTGTTTTTT.

V usage is TRBV9 and J usage is TRBJ2-2, with D possibly matching TRBD2 (5 bases). The CDR3 covers 13 residues. V was pared by 3 bases and J by 7 bases, with 10 bases between. Per germline, CDR1 SGDLS and CDR2 YYNGEE. The CDR3 sequence: CASSATGFGELFF. CDR3 in DNA: TGTGCCAGCAGCGCGACGGGGTTCGGGGAGCTGTTTTTT.

The V and J genes are TRBV15 and TRBJ1-2; 9 bases map to TRBD1. The CDR3 runs to 14 residues. J lost 8 bases, V lost 1 base, and 5 bases had no gene match. Per the germline V gene, CDR1 is LNHNV and CDR2 is YYDKDF (reference sequence). The CDR3 DNA reads TGTGCCACCAGCAGAGGGACAGGGGCGGGCGGCTACACCTTC. Translating it yields CATSRGTGAGGYTF.

The chain recombines TRBV30 with TRBJ2-1, with D unresolved. The CDR3 has 12 amino acids. The V and J ends lost 0 bases and 6 bases respectively, with 6 bases between them. Looked up from germline, CDR1 is GTSNPN and CDR2 is SVGIG (reference sequence). CDR3: CAWSVGTNEQFF. CDR3 DNA sequence: TGTGCCTGGAGTGTCGGTACCAATGAGCAGTTCTTC.

With respect to this clone: Its ends do not fully match the called genes, so a read error is possible. The chain combines TRBV5-1 with TRBJ2-5; TRBD2 agrees at 7 bases. Germline CDR1 and CDR2: SGHRS and YFSETQ. This CDR3 has 15 amino acids. CDR3 region: CASSLLAEEQGTQYF. CDR3 coding DNA: TGCGCCAGCAGCTTGCTAGCGGAGGAACAAGGGACCCAGTACTTC.

The chain uses TRBV30 and TRBJ2-1; TRBD2 is a possible D gene (5 bases). Germline CDR1 GTSNPN, CDR2 SVGIG (reference sequence). The CDR3 is 12 amino acids. CDR3 loop: CATGKGYNEQFF. DNA of the CDR3: TGTGCTACGGGAAAGGGCTACAATGAGCAGTTCTTC. The variable domain in full, with the rest retrieved from reference TRBV30 and TRBJ2-1, is SQTIHQWPATLVQPVGSPLSLECTVEGTSNPNLYWYRQAAGRGLQLLFYSVGIGQISSEVPQNLSASRPQDRQFILSSKKLLLSDSGFYLCATGKGYNEQFFGPGTRLTVL.

The chain recombines TRBV7-2 with TRBJ1-1; 9 bases map to TRBD1. This CDR3 comprises 14 residues. Trimming took 5 bases from V and 3 from J; bases not matched to a gene: 4. The germline gives CDR1 SGHTA, CDR2 FQGNSA. CDR3 coding DNA: TGTGCCAGCAGCGGACAGGGGTCCCACACTGAAGCTTTCTTT. Translated, it gives CASSGQGSHTEAFF.

A single count supports this clone. The gene calls are TRBV5-4 and TRBJ2-7; a possible D gene is TRBD2 (6 bases). CDR3 length: 17 residues. Germline CDR1 is SGHNT and CDR2 is YYREEE (reference sequence). V was cut by 3 bases and J by 2 bases, with 21 bases left in between. The CDR3 DNA reads TGTGCCAGCAGCTCCGTAGCTCCGGGACTGGAAGCCTACGAGCAGTACGTC. The encoded protein is CASSSVAPGLEAYEQYV.

The rearrangement joins TRBV5-8 to TRBJ2-1, with D possibly being TRBD2 (6 bases). Germline CDR1 reads SGHTS; CDR2 reads YDEGEE. This CDR3 spans 15 amino acids. V was clipped by 6 bases and J by 8 bases, with 21 bases between them. CDR3 in amino acids: CASTYGSGGVDEQFF. The CDR3 DNA reads as TGTGCCAGCACCTACGGGAGCGGAGGTGTGGATGAGCAGTTCTTC.

J is TRBJ1-1 and V is TRBV5-1, with TRBD1 matching over 9 bases. This CDR3 has 16 residues. V gave up 2 bases and J gave up 5 bases; unmatched junction bases: 10. CDR1 and CDR2 (germline): SGHRS, YFSETQ. DNA for the CDR3: TGCGCCAGCAGCTTTGCCGCTACAGGGGGCATAACTGAAGCTTTCTTT. This encodes CASSFAATGGITEAFF.

The chain is built from TRBV7-6 and TRBJ1-1, with D possibly matching TRBD1 (5 bases). There are 15 residues in the CDR3. V dropped 5 bases and J dropped 1 base, with 14 bases sitting between them. Germline V CDR1 and CDR2: SGHVS, FNYEAQ. The CDR3 sequence: CASSPNRDWNTEAFF. In DNA, the CDR3 is TGTGCCAGCAGCCCGAACCGGGACTGGAACACTGAAGCTTTCTTT.

This chain uses TRBV7-2 with TRBJ1-5, with a tentative D call TRBD1 (6 bases). V was clipped by 1 base and J by 0 bases, with 19 bases between them. This CDR3 is 19 amino acids long. Germline V gene data show CDR1 as SGHTA and CDR2 as FQGNSA. In DNA, the CDR3 is TGTGCCAGCAGCTTAGACTCCGGGACACTGACAGATAGCAATCAGCCCCAGCATTTT. Residues: CASSLDSGTLTDSNQPQHF.

The chain is built from TRBV6-4 and TRBJ2-1; TRBD2 matches at 8 bases. The length of the CDR3 is 15 residues. Trimming at V came to 4 bases and at J to 3 bases, leaving 5 bases not matched to a gene. Germline assignment: CDR1 MRHNA and CDR2 SNTAGT. Here the CDR3 DNA reads TGTGCCAGCAGTGTAGGGACTAGTGTCTACAATGAGCAGTTCTTC. Protein product: CASSVGTSVYNEQFF.

The J gene is TRBJ2-5, the V gene TRBV5-6; 16 nucleotides agree with TRBD2. Trimming removed 4 bases from V and 0 bases from J; junction bases left unmatched: 3. The CDR3 extends over 17 amino acids. Looked up from germline, CDR1 is SGHDT and CDR2 is YYEEEE. Written as DNA, the CDR3 is TGTGCCAGCAGCCCGGGACTAGCGGGAGGGTACCAAGAGACCCAGTACTTC. Protein product: CASSPGLAGGYQETQYF.

The chain has TRBV14 and TRBJ1-1, with D possibly TRBD1 on 6 matching bases. The CDR3 runs to 12 residues. V dropped 5 bases and J dropped 5 bases, with 9 bases sitting between them. The V gene's germline CDR1 is SGHDN and CDR2 FVKESK. The CDR3 region has the DNA TGTGCCAGCAGCGTGAGGGGGACTGAAGCTTTCTTT. This gives the protein CASSVRGTEAFF.

The chain links TRBV27 to TRBJ1-5; 8 bases are shared with TRBD1. V lost 7 bases, J lost 6 bases, and 8 bases stayed unmatched. In germline, CDR1 is MNHEY, CDR2 SMNVEV (reference sequence). CDR3 size: 14 residues. Here the CDR3 DNA reads TGTGCCAGCAAAATGGACAGGGAAGGTCAGCCCCAGCATTTT. Translation gives CASKMDREGQPQHF.